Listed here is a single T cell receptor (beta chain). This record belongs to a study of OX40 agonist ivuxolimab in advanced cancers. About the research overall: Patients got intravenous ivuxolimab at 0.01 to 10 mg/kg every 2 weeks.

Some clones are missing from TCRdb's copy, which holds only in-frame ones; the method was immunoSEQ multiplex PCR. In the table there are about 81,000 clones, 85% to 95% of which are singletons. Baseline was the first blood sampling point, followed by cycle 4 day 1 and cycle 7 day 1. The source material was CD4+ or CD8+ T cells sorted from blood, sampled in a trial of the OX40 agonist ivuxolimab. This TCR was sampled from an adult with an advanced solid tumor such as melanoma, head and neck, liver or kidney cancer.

This CDR3 reads CSVETAGTEAFF. The CDR3 DNA reads as TGCAGCGTTGAAACTGCGGGCACTGAAGCTTTCTTT. The chain uses TRBV29-1 and TRBJ1-1; D not resolved. The CDR3 extends over 12 amino acids. The ends were cut back, 2 bases at V and 4 bases at J, with 8 bases in the middle. Germline V gene data show CDR1 as SQVTM and CDR2 as ANQGSEA.